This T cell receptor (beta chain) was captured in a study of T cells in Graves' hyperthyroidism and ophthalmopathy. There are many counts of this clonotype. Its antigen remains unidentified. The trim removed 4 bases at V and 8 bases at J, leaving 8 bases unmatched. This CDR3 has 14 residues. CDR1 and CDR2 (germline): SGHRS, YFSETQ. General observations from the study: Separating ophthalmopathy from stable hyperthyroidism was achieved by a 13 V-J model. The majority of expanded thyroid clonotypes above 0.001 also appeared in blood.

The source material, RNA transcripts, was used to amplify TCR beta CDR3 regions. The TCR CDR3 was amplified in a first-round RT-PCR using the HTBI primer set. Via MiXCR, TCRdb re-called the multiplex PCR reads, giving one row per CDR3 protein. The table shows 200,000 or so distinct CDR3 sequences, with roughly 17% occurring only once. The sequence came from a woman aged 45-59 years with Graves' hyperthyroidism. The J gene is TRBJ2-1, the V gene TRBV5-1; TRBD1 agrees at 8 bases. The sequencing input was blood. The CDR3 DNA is TGCGCCAGCAGCACGCGGACAGGGATGGATGAGCAGTTCTTC. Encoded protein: CASSTRTGMDEQFF.